This T cell receptor (beta chain) was documented in a study of T cell repertoires in cytomegalovirus infection. Study-wide background: TCR beta signatures that were public indicated CMV infection and matching HLA type.

This clonotype was counted a few times. Its cognate antigen is unknown. Study outcomes and limitations: CMV-specific HLA-C-restricted TCR beta clonotypes dominated the ex vivo response.

Trimming at V came to 6 bases and at J to 4 bases, leaving 11 bases not matched to a gene. In germline, CDR1 is MNHNS, CDR2 SASEGT. The CDR3 loop spans 15 amino acids. TCRdb re-analysed the reads in MiXCR, keeping a single row per CDR3 protein. The sample has roughly 990,000 distinct CDR3 sequences, around 30% seen once. The input for sequencing was cultured CD8+ T cells from PBMCs, taken from culture after CMV antigen stimulation. The sequence was obtained from a human donor in good health (CMV status not recorded). Some clones in this sample may be carry-over from other donors' samples. This chain connects TRBV6-1 to TRBJ2-5; 7 nucleotides match TRBD2. This chain's CDR3 is CASSAHGLGAETQYF. The CDR3 bases are TGTGCCAGCAGCGCCCACGGACTAGGGGCAGAGACCCAGTACTTC.